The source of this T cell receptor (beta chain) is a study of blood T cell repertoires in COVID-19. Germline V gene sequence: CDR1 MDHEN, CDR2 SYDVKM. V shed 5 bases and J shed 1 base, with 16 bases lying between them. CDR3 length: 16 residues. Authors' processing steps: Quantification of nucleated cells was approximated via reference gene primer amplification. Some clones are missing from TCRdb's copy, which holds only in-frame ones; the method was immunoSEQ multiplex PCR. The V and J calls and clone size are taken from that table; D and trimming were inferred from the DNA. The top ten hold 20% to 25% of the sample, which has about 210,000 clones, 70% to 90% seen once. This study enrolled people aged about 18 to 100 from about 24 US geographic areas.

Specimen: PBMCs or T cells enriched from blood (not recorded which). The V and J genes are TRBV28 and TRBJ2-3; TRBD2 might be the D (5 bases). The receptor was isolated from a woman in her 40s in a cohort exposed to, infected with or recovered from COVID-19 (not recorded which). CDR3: CASSTPRGYGTDTQYF. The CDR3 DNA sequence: TGTGCCAGCAGTACCCCCCGCGGGTACGGCACAGATACGCAGTATTTT.